The 20 T cell receptor beta chains listed next were all sequenced from one sample in a study of T cells in Graves' hyperthyroidism and ophthalmopathy. RNA transcripts gave rise to amplified TCR beta CDR3 regions. Carried out on the TCR CDR3, a first-round RT-PCR used the HTBI primer set. Each CDR3 protein is one row after TCRdb ran MiXCR on the multiplex PCR reads. Of about 350,000 distinct CDR3 sequences in the sample, roughly 14% were seen once. The sequencing sample was made of blood. The receptors were gathered from a woman aged 30 to 39 with Graves' hyperthyroidism.

The sample holds many counts of this clonotype. CDR3 protein: CASNNGGYEQYF. CDR3 nucleotides: TGTGCCAGCAACAACGGGGGTTACGAGCAGTACTTC. The rearrangement links TRBV2 to TRBJ2-7; D is perhaps TRBD2 (6 bases). The V end lost 7 bases, the J end lost 4 bases, and 11 bases lay between the germline ends. The CDR3 loop spans 12 amino acids. Germline V lookup: CDR1 SNHLY, CDR2 FYNNEI.

This clonotype was picked up a small number of times. J is TRBJ1-1 and V is TRBV20-1; D might be TRBD1 (5 bases). Trimming removed 7 bases at V and 3 bases at J, with 12 bases between. The CDR3 runs 12 residues. Germline V gene sequence: CDR1 DFQATT, CDR2 SNEGSKA (reference sequence). CDR3 in DNA: TGCAGTGTCACCGGAGGGGACACTGAAGCTTTCTTT. Encoded protein: CSVTGGDTEAFF.

There are a few counts of this clonotype. The chain carries TRBV19 and TRBJ1-5; D gene ambiguous. The CDR3 totals 14 residues. The V gene's germline CDR1 is LNHDA and CDR2 SQIVND (reference sequence). Trimming cost V 1 base and J 8 bases, with 12 bases left between them. The CDR3 region has the DNA TGTGCCAGTAGTATAGGGAGTGGGTCGAAGCCCCAGCATTTT. Amino acids: CASSIGSGSKPQHF.

This clonotype was observed at least ten times. The J gene is TRBJ2-5, the V gene TRBV29-1; D gene uncertain. Germline V gene data show CDR1 as SQVTM and CDR2 as ANQGSEA. Between the trimmed V and J ends, which lost 8 bases and 5 bases, there was a span of 15 bases. This CDR3 comprises 12 residues. CDR3 nucleotides: TGCAGCCCCCTCTTGGCTGGCGAGACCCAGTACTTC. Protein: CSPLLAGETQYF.

The V and J genes are TRBV29-1 and TRBJ1-2; TRBD1 agrees at 8 bases. This CDR3 is built from 14 residues. Germline V gives CDR1 SQVTM, CDR2 ANQGSEA. V lost 3 bases to trimming and J lost 5 bases; unmatched junction nucleotides: 8. This chain's CDR3 is CSVDPQDREYGYTF. The CDR3 nucleotides are TGCAGCGTTGATCCCCAGGACAGGGAATATGGCTACACCTTC.

This clonotype has ten or more counts. This chain links TRBV7-3 with TRBJ2-3, with 7 bases fitting TRBD2. Germline V gene lookup returns CDR1 SGHTA and CDR2 FQGTGA. The CDR3 runs to 15 residues. After removal of 6 bases from V and 0 bases from J, the junction contained 6 bases not matched to a gene. CDR3 coding DNA: TGTGCCAGCAGTCCTAGCGGTGCTAGCACAGATACGCAGTATTTT. Its protein is CASSPSGASTDTQYF.

V gene TRBV7-2 combines with J gene TRBJ1-1, with D unresolved. Germline V CDR1 and CDR2: SGHTA, FQGNSA. The CDR3 length is 11 residues. The V end lost 5 bases, the J end lost 6 bases, and 7 bases lay between the germline ends. The CDR3 DNA is TGTGCCAGCAGCCCTGTCTCTGAAGCTTTCTTT. Protein: CASSPVSEAFF.

This clonotype was recorded at least ten times. This chain connects TRBV11-2 to TRBJ1-1; 8 bases agree with TRBD1. The V gene's germline CDR1 is SGHAT and CDR2 FQNNGV. Trimming cost V 5 bases and J 3 bases; bases outside gene matches: 11. The CDR3 contains 16 residues. CDR3 sequence (DNA): TGTGCCAGCAGCAAAGCTGGACAGGGCCTCGACACTGAAGCTTTCTTT. Amino acids: CASSKAGQGLDTEAFF.

The chain joins TRBV29-1 to TRBJ2-5; D is unresolved. The V gene's germline CDR1 is SQVTM and CDR2 ANQGSEA. The CDR3 runs to 11 residues. V was pared by 5 bases and J by 5 bases, with 9 bases between. DNA of the CDR3: TGCAGCGTTCTGGGGTGGGAGACCCAGTACTTC. This gives the protein CSVLGWETQYF.

This clonotype was detected many times. DNA for the CDR3: TGTGCCAGCGAAGGACGGAGCTCCTACGAGCAGTACTTC. It is translated as CASEGRSSYEQYF. J is TRBJ2-7 and V is TRBV12-3 or TRBV12-4; D is unclear. Trimming took 8 bases from V and 0 from J, leaving 11 bases between them. The CDR3 runs 13 residues.

This clonotype was detected a few times. The chain combines TRBV20-1 with TRBJ2-5, with D possibly being TRBD1 (6 bases). V was shortened by 0 bases and J by 11 bases, with 13 bases between the two germline ends. CDR3 length: 12 amino acids. Germline lookup yields CDR1 DFQATT and CDR2 SNEGSKA (reference sequence). The CDR3 is CSAREPRGLQYF. CDR3 DNA: TGCAGTGCTAGAGAGCCGAGGGGGTTACAGTACTTC.

In this sample, this clonotype turned up many times. The chain employs TRBV11-2 and TRBJ2-1, with TRBD2 matching over 10 bases. V lost 3 bases, J lost 10 bases, and 6 bases stayed unmatched. The CDR3 consists of 14 residues. Germline values: CDR1 SGHAT, CDR2 FQNNGV. The CDR3 coding sequence is TGTGCCAGCAGCTTGGGACTAGCGTCAGGGGAGCAGTTCTTC. It yields the protein CASSLGLASGEQFF.

This clonotype has ten or more counts. The gene calls are TRBV28 and TRBJ1-1, with D hard to call. Looked up from germline, CDR1 is MDHEN and CDR2 is SYDVKM. The germline V and J ends were trimmed by 5 bases and 11 bases, with 18 bases remaining between them. This CDR3 comprises 13 residues. The chain's CDR3 is CASSAVRPPVAFF. As DNA, the CDR3 is TGTGCCAGCAGTGCCGTTCGTCCCCCGGTCGCTTTCTTT.

This clonotype was seen repeatedly, ten times or more. This chain connects TRBV27 to TRBJ1-2, with a tentative D call TRBD1 (6 bases). This CDR3 spans 13 amino acids. V lost 1 base and J lost 8, with 11 bases in between. Germline V CDR1 and CDR2: MNHEY, SMNVEV (reference sequence). The CDR3 coding sequence is TGTGCCAGCAGTTTATGGCAGGGGAAGGGCTACACCTTC. This sequence encodes CASSLWQGKGYTF.

This clonotype was counted many times. V gene TRBV6-1 combines with J gene TRBJ2-1; TRBD2 matches at 9 bases. Per germline, CDR1 MNHNS and CDR2 SASEGT. The trim removed 5 bases at V and 10 bases at J, leaving 15 bases unmatched. The CDR3 runs 16 residues. CDR3 protein: CASSPHLAGTPTEQFF. The CDR3, as DNA: TGTGCCAGCAGTCCCCATCTAGCGGGGACACCGACGGAGCAGTTCTTC.

For this clonotype: Possible read error: a much larger clone is one base away. J is TRBJ2-4 and V is TRBV28; a possible D gene is TRBD2 (5 bases). Trimming cost V 5 bases and J 3 bases, with 14 bases left between them. The length of the CDR3 is 15 residues. Germline CDR1 MDHEN, CDR2 SYDVKM. CDR3 amino acids: CASSPSILDKNIQYF. CDR3 bases: TGTGCCAGCAGTCCTAGCATTCTAGACAAAAACATTCAGTACTTC.

This clonotype was counted a few times. CDR3 sequence reads: CSAQTSGTYEQYF. For the CDR3, the DNA is TGCAGTGCCCAGACTAGCGGGACCTACGAGCAGTACTTC. The gene calls are TRBV20-1 and TRBJ2-7, with 11 bases matching TRBD2. The CDR3 loop spans 13 amino acids. The V gene end was trimmed by 6 bases and the J gene end by 2 bases; junction bases not matched to a gene: 3. Germline loops: CDR1 DFQATT, CDR2 SNEGSKA (reference sequence).

The table lists this clonotype with a few counts. CDR3 DNA: TGCAGTGCTTCCGACACGGGGAACATTCAGTACTTC. Translating it yields CSASDTGNIQYF. J is TRBJ2-4 and V is TRBV20-1, with a weak D call TRBD2 (5 bases). Germline V gene data show CDR1 as DFQATT and CDR2 as SNEGSKA (reference sequence). Trimming took 5 bases from V and 7 from J, leaving 12 bases between them. This CDR3 has 12 residues.

This clonotype was detected ten times or more. V usage is TRBV6-4 and J usage is TRBJ2-7; D perhaps matches TRBD1 (5 bases). Per the germline V gene, CDR1 is MRHNA and CDR2 is SNTAGT. V was cut by 3 bases and J by 3 bases, with 9 bases left in between. The CDR3 runs to 13 residues. The CDR3 is CASSEGPDYEQYF. The CDR3 DNA sequence: TGTGCCAGCAGTGAGGGGCCCGACTACGAGCAGTACTTC.

This clonotype was picked up many times. The chain employs TRBV29-1 and TRBJ2-5, with no clear D. Germline V CDR1 and CDR2: SQVTM, ANQGSEA. Trimming left V 1 base short and J 3 bases short, with 9 bases between. CDR3 length: 13 amino acids. CDR3 DNA sequence: TGCAGCGTTGAAGCGGCCACGAAAGAGACCCAGTACTTC. It translates to CSVEAATKETQYF.